This paragraph reports one T cell receptor beta chain. The target of this receptor is not known. No much larger clonotype is one base removed from it; base qualities were not supplied. The data originate from a study of metastatic and nonmetastatic thyroid tumors (TCRdb year 2020). Regarding the research as a whole: Repertoires were compared across peripheral blood and tumor or nodule tissue samples from malignant and benign thyroid patients.

The CDR1 and CDR2 encoded by the germline V gene are SGHAT and FQNNGV. The CDR3 sequence holds 17 residues, the cysteine and phenylalanine included. This entry keeps only the CDR3 DNA: 51 bases, framed from base 1. V sheds 1 base and J sheds 7 bases, leaving 22 bases between their ends. No patient had received any treatment before thyroid surgery. Using T-cell receptor beta sequencing, the researchers looked back retrospectively at clinical samples from patients, gathered between about 2011 and 2019. Library method: PCR. The instrument given in TCRdb is Illumina HiSeq 4000. High-throughput sequencing was used to profile the TCR beta-chain CDR3 region of every patient. The paper's data handling went like this. Drawing on CDR3 differences between clinicopathological groups, the researchers built a classifier meant to tell apart patients with distant-metastatic papillary thyroid cancer. Repertoire diversity was assessed with the Shannon index, and tumor-blood repertoire similarity with the Morisita-Horn index. In TCRdb, the public reads were trimmed at Q25 with fastp and aligned with MiXCR, with productive beta chains retained. What appears here as the V and J calls and clone size reflects TCRdb's work, not the paper's. The sample records about 40,000 clones, approximately 16% of which are singletons. Clones ranked in the top ten supply less than 4.5% of the sample.

Here is what the overall study found, with its caveats: TCR beta diversity was reported as significantly higher in malignant tumors than in benign nodules, in both blood and tumor samples.

The receptor was derived from a female donor with papillary thyroid cancer or a benign thyroid nodule (not recorded which). Some clones in this sample may be carry-over from other donors' samples. Sequencing used blood. The rearrangement combines TRBV11-2 with TRBJ1-2, and perhaps TRBD1 as D gene, on 6 matching bases. The CDR3 loop reads CASSLVFLQGNVGGYTF. The DNA sequence is as follows: TGTGCCAGCAGCTTAGTCTTCCTTCAGGGGAACGTGGGTGGCTACACCTTC.